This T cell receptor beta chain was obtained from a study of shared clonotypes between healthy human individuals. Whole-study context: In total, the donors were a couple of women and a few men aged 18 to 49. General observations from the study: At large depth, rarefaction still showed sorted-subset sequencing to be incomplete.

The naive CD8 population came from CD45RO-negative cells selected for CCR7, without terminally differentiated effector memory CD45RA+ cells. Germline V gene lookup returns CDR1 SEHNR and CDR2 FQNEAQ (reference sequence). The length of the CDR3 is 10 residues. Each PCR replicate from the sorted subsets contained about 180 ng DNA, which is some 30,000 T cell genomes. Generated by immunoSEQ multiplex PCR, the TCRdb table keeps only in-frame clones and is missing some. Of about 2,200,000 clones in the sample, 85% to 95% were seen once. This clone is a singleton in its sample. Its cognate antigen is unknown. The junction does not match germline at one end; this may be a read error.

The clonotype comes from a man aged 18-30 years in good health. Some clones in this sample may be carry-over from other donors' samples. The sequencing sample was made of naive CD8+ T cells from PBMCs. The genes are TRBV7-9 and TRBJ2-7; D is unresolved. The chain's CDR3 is CASSSNEQYF. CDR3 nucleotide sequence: TGTGCCAGCAGCTCCAACGAGCAGTACTTC.